Detailed here is one T cell receptor beta chain. Its specificity is not known. These data belong to a study of T cell responses to AZD1222 COVID-19 vaccine. Background on the study: Pooling covered second doses at about 4 or about 12 weeks. Whole-study results and caveats: The peak T cell response came first, and repertoires were sampled only after it. Rises in breadth and depth of Spike-specific TCRs came after two AZD1222 doses. Mostly white British, mostly female donors; authors suggested clonal diversity may be underestimated.

Profiled with immunoSEQ multiplex PCR; TCRdb holds only in-frame clones, not every one. This repertoire shows some 130,000 clones, 93% found once; its top ten account for 5% to 6.5%. The TCR originated in an adult in good health. Sequencing used peripheral blood, obtained on day 0 of AZD1222 vaccination.

DNA of the CDR3: TGCAGCGTTCGAAGGGACTCCATCCCCACCGGGGAGCTGTTTTTT. It specifies CSVRRDSIPTGELFF. The gene calls are TRBV29-1 and TRBJ2-2, with D perhaps TRBD2 (6 bases). Per germline, CDR1 SQVTM and CDR2 ANQGSEA. V was clipped by 5 bases and J by 4 bases, with 17 bases between them. The CDR3 totals 15 residues.